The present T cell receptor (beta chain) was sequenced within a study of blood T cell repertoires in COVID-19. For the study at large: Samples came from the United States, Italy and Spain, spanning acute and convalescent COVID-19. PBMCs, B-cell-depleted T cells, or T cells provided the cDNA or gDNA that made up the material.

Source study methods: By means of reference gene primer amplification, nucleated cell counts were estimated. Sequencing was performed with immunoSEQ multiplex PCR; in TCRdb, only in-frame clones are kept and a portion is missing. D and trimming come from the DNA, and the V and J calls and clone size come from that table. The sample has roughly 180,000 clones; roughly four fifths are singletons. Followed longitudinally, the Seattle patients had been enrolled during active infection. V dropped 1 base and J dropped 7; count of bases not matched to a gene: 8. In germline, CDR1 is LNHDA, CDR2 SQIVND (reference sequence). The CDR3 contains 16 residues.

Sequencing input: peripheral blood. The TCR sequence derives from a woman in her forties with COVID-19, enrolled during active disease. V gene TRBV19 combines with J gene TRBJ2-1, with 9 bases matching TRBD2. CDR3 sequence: CASSIGVSGSANEQFF. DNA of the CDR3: TGTGCCAGTAGTATAGGGGTTAGCGGGAGTGCAAATGAGCAGTTCTTC.